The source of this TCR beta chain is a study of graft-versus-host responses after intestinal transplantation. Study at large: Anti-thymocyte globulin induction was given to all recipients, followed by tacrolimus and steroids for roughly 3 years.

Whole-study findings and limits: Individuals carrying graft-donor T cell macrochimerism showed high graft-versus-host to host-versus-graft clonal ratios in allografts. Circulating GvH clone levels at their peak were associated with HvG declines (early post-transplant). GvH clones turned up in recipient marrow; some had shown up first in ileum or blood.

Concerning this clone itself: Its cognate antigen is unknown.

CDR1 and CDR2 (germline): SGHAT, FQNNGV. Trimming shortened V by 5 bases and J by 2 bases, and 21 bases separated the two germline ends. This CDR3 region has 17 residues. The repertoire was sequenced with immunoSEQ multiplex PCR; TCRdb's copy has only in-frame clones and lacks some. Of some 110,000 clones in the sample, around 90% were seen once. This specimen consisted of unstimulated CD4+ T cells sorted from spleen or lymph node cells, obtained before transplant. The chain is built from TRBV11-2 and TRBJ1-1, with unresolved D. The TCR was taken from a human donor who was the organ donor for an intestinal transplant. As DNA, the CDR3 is TGTGCCAGCAGCCTTGAGGGAGTCCGATACCTTAACACTGAAGCTTTCTTT. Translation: CASSLEGVRYLNTEAFF.